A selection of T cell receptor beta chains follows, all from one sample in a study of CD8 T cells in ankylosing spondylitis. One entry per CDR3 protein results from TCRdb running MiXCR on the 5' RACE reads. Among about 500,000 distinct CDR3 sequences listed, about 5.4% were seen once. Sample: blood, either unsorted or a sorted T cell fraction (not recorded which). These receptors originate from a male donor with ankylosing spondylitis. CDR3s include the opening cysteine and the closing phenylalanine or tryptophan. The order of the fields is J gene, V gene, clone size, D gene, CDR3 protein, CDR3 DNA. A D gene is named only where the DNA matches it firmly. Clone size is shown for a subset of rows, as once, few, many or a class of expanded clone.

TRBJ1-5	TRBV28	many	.	CASSSTALGFKPQHF	TGTGCCAGCAGCTCTACTGCTTTGGGGTTTAAGCCCCAGCATTTT
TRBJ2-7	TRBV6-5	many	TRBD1	CASSSQPGQPYEQYF	TGTGCCAGCAGTTCCCAACCGGGACAGCCTTACGAGCAGTACTTC
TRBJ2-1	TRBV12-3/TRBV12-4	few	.	CASSGQLFPYNEQFF	TGTGCCAGCAGTGGACAGCTATTCCCCTACAATGAGCAGTTCTTC
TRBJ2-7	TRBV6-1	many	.	CASRNPGQVFPYEQYF	TGTGCCAGCAGGAACCCGGGACAAGTCTTTCCCTACGAGCAGTACTTC
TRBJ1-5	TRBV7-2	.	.	CASSLAGAQPQHF	TGTGCCAGCAGCTTAGCTGGGGCGCAGCCCCAGCATTTT
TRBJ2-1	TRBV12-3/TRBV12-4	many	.	CASSFGGYNEQFF	TGTGCCAGCAGTTTTGGTGGCTACAATGAGCAGTTCTTC
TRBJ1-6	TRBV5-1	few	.	CASSLWDLNSPLHF	TGCGCCAGCAGCTTGTGGGATCTTAATTCACCCCTCCACTTT
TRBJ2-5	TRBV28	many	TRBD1	CASNQGALETQYF	TGTGCCAGCAATCAGGGGGCTTTAGAGACCCAGTACTTC
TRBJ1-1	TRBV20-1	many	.	CSAPLSVSTEAFF	TGCAGTGCCCCGCTGTCCGTGAGCACTGAAGCTTTCTTT
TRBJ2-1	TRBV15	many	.	CATSRDLRQDFYNEQFF	TGTGCCACCAGCAGAGATCTTCGGCAGGACTTTTACAATGAGCAGTTCTTC